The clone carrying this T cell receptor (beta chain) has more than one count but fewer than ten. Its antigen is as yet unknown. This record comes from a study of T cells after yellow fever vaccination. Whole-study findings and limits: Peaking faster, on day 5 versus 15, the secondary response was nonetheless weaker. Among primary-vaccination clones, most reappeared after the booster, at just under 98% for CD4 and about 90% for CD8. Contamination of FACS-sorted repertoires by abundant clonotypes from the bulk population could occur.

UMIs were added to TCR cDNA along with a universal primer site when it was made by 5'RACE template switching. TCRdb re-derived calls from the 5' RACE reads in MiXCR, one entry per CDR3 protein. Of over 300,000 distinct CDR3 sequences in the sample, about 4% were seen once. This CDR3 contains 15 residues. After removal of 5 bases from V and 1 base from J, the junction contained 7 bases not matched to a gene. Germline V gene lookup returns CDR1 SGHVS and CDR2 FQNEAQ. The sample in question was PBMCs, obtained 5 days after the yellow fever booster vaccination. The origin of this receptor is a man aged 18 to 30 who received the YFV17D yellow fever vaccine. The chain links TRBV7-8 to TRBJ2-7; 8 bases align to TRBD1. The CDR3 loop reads CASSDEDRVSYEQYF. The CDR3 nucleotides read TGTGCCAGCAGCGACGAGGACAGGGTATCCTACGAGCAGTACTTC.